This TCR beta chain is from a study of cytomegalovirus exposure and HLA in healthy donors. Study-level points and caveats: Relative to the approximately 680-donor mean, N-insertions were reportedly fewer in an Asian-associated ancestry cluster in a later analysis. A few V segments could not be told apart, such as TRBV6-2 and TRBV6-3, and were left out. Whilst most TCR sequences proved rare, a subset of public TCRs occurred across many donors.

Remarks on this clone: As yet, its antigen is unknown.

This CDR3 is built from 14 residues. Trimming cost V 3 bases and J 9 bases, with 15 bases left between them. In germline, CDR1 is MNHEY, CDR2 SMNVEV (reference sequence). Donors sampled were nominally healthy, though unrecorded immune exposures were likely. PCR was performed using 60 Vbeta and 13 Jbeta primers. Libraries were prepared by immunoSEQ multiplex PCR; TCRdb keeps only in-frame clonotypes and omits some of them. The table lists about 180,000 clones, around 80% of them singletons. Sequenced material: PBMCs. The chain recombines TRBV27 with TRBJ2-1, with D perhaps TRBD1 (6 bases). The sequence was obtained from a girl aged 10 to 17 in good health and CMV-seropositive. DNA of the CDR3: TGTGCCAGCAGTTTCTCGACAGGAGCGATTGAGCAGTTCTTC. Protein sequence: CASSFSTGAIEQFF.